This T cell receptor (beta chain) was sequenced in a study of T cell responses to AZD1222 COVID-19 vaccine. Only in-frame clones appear in the TCRdb table, and some are missing; sequencing was by immunoSEQ multiplex PCR. The profile shows 130,000 or so clones, approximately 93% of them singletons. V lost 0 bases to trimming and J lost 7 bases, with 4 bases between them. The CDR3 is 13 amino acids. Germline V lookup: CDR1 ENHRY, CDR2 SYGVKD. Turning to this clone: The same CDR3 also results from other DNA sequences found in this sample.

The input for sequencing was peripheral blood, taken on day 0 of MenACWY control vaccination. The J gene is TRBJ1-6, the V gene TRBV10-3; D remains ambiguous. This sequence was found in an adult in good health. CDR3 sequence: CAISESGNSPLHF. Here the CDR3 DNA reads TGTGCCATCAGTGAGTCCGGGAATTCACCCCTCCACTTT.